Following are 16 T cell receptor beta chains from one sample sequenced in a study of shared clonotypes between healthy human individuals. Sequencing used immunoSEQ multiplex PCR; TCRdb keeps in-frame clones, though not all of them. The sample records some 2.1 million clones, about 95% being singletons. The specimen was naive CD4+ T cells sorted from blood. Subset described: CD45RA+ positively selected. These receptors all come from a man aged 18 to 35 in good health.

The chain uses TRBV18 and TRBJ2-7; D call uncertain. The V end was cut by 3 bases, the J end by 5 bases, with 11 bases between. Per germline, CDR1 KGHSH and CDR2 LQKENI. The CDR3 is 13 residues long. CDR3 bases: TGTGCCAGCTCACCGTCCGCAGTCCACGAGCAGTACTTC. Encoded protein: CASSPSAVHEQYF.

The chain has TRBV29-1 and TRBJ2-6, with D hard to call. The ends were cut back, 3 bases at V and 0 bases at J, with 15 bases in the middle. Germline CDR1 reads SQVTM; CDR2 reads ANQGSEA. This CDR3 region has 17 residues. In DNA form, the CDR3 reads TGCAGCGTTGAGACGCCCATGGGCAACTCTGGGGCCAACGTCCTGACTTTC. It is translated as CSVETPMGNSGANVLTF.

The table lists this clone with many counts. The chain recombines TRBV27 with TRBJ2-2, with 9 bases aligning to TRBD1. Germline-derived CDR1 and CDR2 are MNHEY and SMNVEV (reference sequence). The CDR3 totals 16 residues. The junction had 7 bases not matched to a gene; V was cut back by 6 bases and J by 2 bases. CDR3 residues: CASSYRTGANTGELFF. CDR3 coding DNA: TGTGCCAGCAGCTACCGGACAGGGGCCAACACCGGGGAGCTGTTTTTT.

The rearrangement joins TRBV10-3 to TRBJ2-2; D is perhaps TRBD1 or TRBD2 (5 bases each). Looked up from germline, CDR1 is ENHRY and CDR2 is SYGVKD. Trimming removed 0 bases from V and 3 bases from J, with 17 bases in between. CDR3 size: 18 residues. CDR3 coding DNA: TGTGCCATCAGTGAGTCATTCGCAGGGACCGGGGACACCGGGGAGCTGTTTTTT. Translating it yields CAISESFAGTGDTGELFF.

About this clone itself: Other DNA sequences within the sample encode an identical CDR3. The chain links TRBV18 to TRBJ2-7; D not certain. The CDR3 sequence is 14 residues long. V was cut by 3 bases and J by 0 bases, with 9 bases left in between. Germline V gene sequence: CDR1 KGHSH, CDR2 LQKENI. The CDR3, as DNA: TGTGCCAGCTCACCTACTGGCGCCTCCTACGAGCAGTACTTC. Translation: CASSPTGASYEQYF.

DNA of the CDR3: TGTGCCAGCAGCGTAGGGGTCAGGGAGAACACTGAAGCTTTCTTT. It is translated as CASSVGVRENTEAFF. The chain links TRBV9 to TRBJ1-1, with a tentative D call TRBD1 (5 bases). Looked up from germline, CDR1 is SGDLS and CDR2 is YYNGEE. There are 15 residues in the CDR3. Trimming stripped 0 bases from V and 1 base from J, with 10 bases between. Together with reference TRBV9 and TRBJ1-1, the CDR3 gives the full variable domain: DSGVTQTPKHLITATGQRVTLRCSPRSGDLSVYWYQQSLDQGLQFLIQYYNGEERAKGNILERFSAQQFPDLHSELNLSSLELGDSALYFCASSVGVRENTEAFFGQGTRLTVV.

V and J are TRBV19 and TRBJ2-7; D is perhaps TRBD1 or TRBD2 (6 bases each). The CDR3 contains 18 residues. Per the germline V gene, CDR1 is LNHDA and CDR2 is SQIVND (reference sequence). Trimming removed 6 bases from V and 3 bases from J, with 27 bases in between. In DNA, the CDR3 is TGTGCCAGTAGCAGAGGGGGGAGGACCACAGTTTCGTTCTACGAGCAGTACTTC. Translation gives CASSRGGRTTVSFYEQYF.

To note about this clone: The identical CDR3 is also encoded by other nucleotide sequences in the sample. This sequence joins TRBV5-4 and TRBJ2-7; tentatively, D is TRBD1 or TRBD2 (5 bases each). Between the trimmed V and J ends, which lost 0 bases and 0 bases, there was a span of 7 bases. Germline V lookup: CDR1 SGHNT, CDR2 YYREEE (reference sequence). CDR3 size: 14 residues. Here the CDR3 DNA reads TGTGCCAGCAGCTTGGCAGGGAGCTCCTACGAGCAGTACTTC. Amino acid sequence: CASSLAGSSYEQYF.

The chain combines TRBV6-5 with TRBJ1-1; TRBD1 agrees at 9 bases. CDR3 length: 15 amino acids. From germline, CDR1 is MNHEY and CDR2 SVGAGI. Germline trimming cut 3 bases from V and 2 bases from J; bases unmatched to any gene: 4. This chain's CDR3 is CASSYDRGVNTEAFF. CDR3 nucleotide sequence: TGTGCCAGCAGTTATGACAGGGGGGTTAACACTGAAGCTTTCTTT.

In regard to this clone: Other nucleotide sequences from this sample produce the same CDR3. The V gene is TRBV6-4, the J gene TRBJ2-1, with D perhaps TRBD2 (5 bases). The CDR3 totals 14 residues. The germline V gene has CDR1 MRHNA and CDR2 SNTAGT. V was cut by 6 bases and J by 0 bases, with 9 bases left in between. CDR3 sequence: CASRRESSYNEQFF. Written as DNA, the CDR3 is TGTGCCAGCAGAAGGGAGAGCTCCTACAATGAGCAGTTCTTC.

This clone was counted once. The J gene is TRBJ2-1, the V gene TRBV5-4; D is perhaps TRBD1 or TRBD2 (6 bases each). Germline CDR1 SGHNT, CDR2 YYREEE (reference sequence). This CDR3 comprises 14 residues. The V end lost 3 bases, the J end lost 7 bases, and 14 bases lay between the germline ends. The CDR3, as DNA: TGTGCCAGCAGCTCAGCCGGGGGCGGGAATGAGCAGTTCTTC. Amino acids: CASSSAGGGNEQFF.

Details on this clone: The same CDR3 can be traced to other DNA sequences in this sample. The chain recombines TRBV5-1 with TRBJ1-2; D is perhaps TRBD1 (5 bases). In germline, CDR1 is SGHRS, CDR2 YFSETQ. This CDR3 has 13 residues. Trimming removed 4 bases from V and 2 bases from J, with 9 bases in between. The CDR3 bases are TGCGCCAGCAGCGCGGGGGGAAACTATGGCTACACCTTC. Protein: CASSAGGNYGYTF.

CDR3 bases: TGTGCCAGCAGTTTCTGGACAGGGGGTAGCTACACCTTC. Protein product: CASSFWTGGSYTF. This chain uses TRBV6-1 with TRBJ1-2; TRBD1 aligns across 10 bases. Germline V gene data show CDR1 as MNHNS and CDR2 as SASEGT. The CDR3 totals 13 residues. Trimming at V came to 5 bases and at J to 9 bases, leaving 6 bases not matched to a gene.

The chain joins TRBV7-2 to TRBJ2-7; the D is unclear. The CDR3 has 12 amino acids. V lost 1 base, J lost 7 bases, and 8 bases lay in between. CDR1 is SGHTA, CDR2 FQGNSA, per germline. CDR3 region: CASSLDWLEQYF. The CDR3 region has the DNA TGTGCCAGCAGCTTAGATTGGCTTGAGCAGTACTTC. Looking up the rest from reference TRBV7-2 and TRBJ2-7 gives the full variable domain: GAGVSQSPSNKVTEKGKDVELRCDPISGHTALYWYRQSLGQGLEFLIYFQGNSAPDKSGLPSDRFSAERTGGSVSTLTIQRTQQEDSAVYLCASSLDWLEQYFGPGTRLTVT.

This chain links TRBV7-2 with TRBJ2-7, with 8 bases matching TRBD2. The V and J ends lost 2 bases and 2 bases, in that order; junction bases with no gene match: 11. CDR3 length equals 17 residues. Germline V gene data show CDR1 as SGHTA and CDR2 as FQGNSA. The CDR3 DNA reads TGTGCCAGCAGCTTACTAGCGGGTAAAATAGGGGCCTACGAGCAGTACTTC. Translation gives CASSLLAGKIGAYEQYF.

The genes are TRBV6-5 and TRBJ1-4; 11 bases align to TRBD1. Germline V gene lookup returns CDR1 MNHEY and CDR2 SVGAGI. The CDR3 is 14 residues long. V dropped 4 bases and J dropped 8; count of bases not matched to a gene: 3. The CDR3: CASSWGQGGEKLFF. CDR3 nucleotides: TGTGCCAGCAGTTGGGGACAGGGGGGAGAAAAACTGTTTTTT.